What follows is one T cell receptor (beta chain) and its context. Germline V gene data show CDR1 as DFQATT and CDR2 as SNEGSKA (reference sequence). The trim removed 2 bases at V and 5 bases at J, leaving 13 bases unmatched. The CDR3 runs to 16 residues. The sample comes from a study of T-cell reconstitution after alpha-beta-depleted transplantation in children. It was with unique molecular identifiers that the TCRbeta library was prepared. TCRdb recomputed calls from the PCR reads with MiXCR, one row per CDR3 protein. Found here are about 98,000 distinct CDR3 sequences, 20% to 30% of them singletons; the top ten hold about a fifth.

The chain couples TRBV20-1 to TRBJ2-7; TRBD2 aligns across 9 bases. The sequence was obtained from a boy between 2 and 15 years old with acute lymphoblastic leukemia, due to receive a stem cell transplant. The sample was PBMCs, taken before TCRalphabeta/CD19-depleted stem cell transplant. The CDR3 DNA reads as TGCAGTGCTAGACGCTCGACTAGCGGAGGTTTAGACGAGCAGTACTTC. It encodes CSARRSTSGGLDEQYF.